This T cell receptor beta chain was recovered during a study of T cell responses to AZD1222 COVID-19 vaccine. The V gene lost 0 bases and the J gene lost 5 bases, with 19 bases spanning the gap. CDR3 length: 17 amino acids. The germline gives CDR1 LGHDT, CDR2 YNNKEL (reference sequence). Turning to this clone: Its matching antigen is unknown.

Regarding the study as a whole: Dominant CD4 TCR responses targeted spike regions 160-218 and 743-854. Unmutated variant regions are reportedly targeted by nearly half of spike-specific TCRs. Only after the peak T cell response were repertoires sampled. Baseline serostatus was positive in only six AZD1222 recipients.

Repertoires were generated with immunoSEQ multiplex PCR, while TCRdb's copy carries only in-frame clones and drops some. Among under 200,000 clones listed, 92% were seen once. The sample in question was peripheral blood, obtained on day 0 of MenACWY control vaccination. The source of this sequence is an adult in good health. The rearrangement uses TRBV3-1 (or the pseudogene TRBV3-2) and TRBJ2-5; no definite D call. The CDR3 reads CASSQDPRRRCRETQYF. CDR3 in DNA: TGTGCCAGCAGCCAAGATCCCCGCCGGCGGTGTCGGGAGACCCAGTACTTC.